The rows below give T cell receptor beta chains drawn from one sample of a study of CXCR3-negative and CXCR3-positive naive CD8 T cells. TCRdb re-called the 5' RACE reads and gives one entry per CDR3 protein, without DNA. Its table records tens of thousands of distinct CDR3 sequences. Input material: naive CXCR3- CD8+ T cells from blood. These receptors were collected from a human donor in good health. Some clones in this sample may be carry-over from other donors' samples. Both conserved end residues are part of each CDR3.

v_call: TRBV29-1; j_call: TRBJ2-1; cdr3_length: 13; cdr3_aa: CSVDGTPHNEQFF
v_call: TRBV29-1; j_call: TRBJ2-7; cdr3_length: 12; cdr3_aa: CSVEARAYEQYF
v_call: TRBV6-6; j_call: TRBJ2-1; cdr3_length: 15; cdr3_aa: CASRVWDRPYNEQFF
v_call: TRBV19; j_call: TRBJ1-4; cdr3_length: 14; cdr3_aa: CASSIYQGTEKLFF
v_call: TRBV29-1; j_call: TRBJ2-2; cdr3_length: 13; cdr3_aa: CSHWEANTGELFF
v_call: TRBV21-1; j_call: TRBJ2-3; cdr3_length: 16; cdr3_aa: CASSRLDRDDTDTQYF
v_call: TRBV6-5; j_call: TRBJ1-1; cdr3_length: 16; cdr3_aa: CASSRDRGDWNTEAFF
v_call: TRBV7-9; j_call: TRBJ2-7; cdr3_length: 15; cdr3_aa: CASSLVASGPYEQYF
v_call: TRBV14; j_call: TRBJ2-1; cdr3_length: 11; cdr3_aa: CASSRGTEQFF
v_call: TRBV7-9; j_call: TRBJ1-1; cdr3_length: 15; cdr3_aa: CASSDLQGADTEAFF
v_call: TRBV5-5; j_call: TRBJ2-1; cdr3_length: 15; cdr3_aa: CASSFRRGQDNEQFF
v_call: TRBV6-2/TRBV6-3; j_call: TRBJ1-1; cdr3_length: 12; cdr3_aa: CASSYPSTEAFF
v_call: TRBV7-9; j_call: TRBJ2-7; cdr3_length: 14; cdr3_aa: CASSSGGASNEQYF
v_call: TRBV5-1; j_call: TRBJ2-1; cdr3_length: 14; cdr3_aa: CASSYDGTDNEQFF
v_call: TRBV28; j_call: TRBJ1-6; cdr3_length: 15; cdr3_aa: CASSPPLTGYSPLHF
v_call: TRBV3-1; j_call: TRBJ2-7; cdr3_length: 13; cdr3_aa: CASSQLAGPEQYF
v_call: TRBV5-1; j_call: TRBJ1-4; cdr3_length: 15; cdr3_aa: CASSLAGTGEEKLFF
v_call: TRBV5-1; j_call: TRBJ1-2; cdr3_length: 13; cdr3_aa: CASSLDMNYGYTF
v_call: TRBV18; j_call: TRBJ2-1; cdr3_length: 14; cdr3_aa: CASSPGDGHNEQFF
v_call: TRBV20-1; j_call: TRBJ2-5; cdr3_length: 15; cdr3_aa: CSAKGLAGGGETQYF
v_call: TRBV12-3/TRBV12-4; j_call: TRBJ2-3; cdr3_length: 14; cdr3_aa: CASSPRSAQDTQYF
v_call: TRBV28; j_call: TRBJ1-2; cdr3_length: 14; cdr3_aa: CASSSPTGRYGYTF
v_call: TRBV6-5; j_call: TRBJ2-1; cdr3_length: 17; cdr3_aa: CASSYALGRSSYNEQFF
v_call: TRBV7-2; j_call: TRBJ2-7; cdr3_length: 15; cdr3_aa: CASSLSSGGASEQYF
v_call: TRBV7-9; j_call: TRBJ1-4; cdr3_length: 16; cdr3_aa: CASSLRDAATNEKLFF
v_call: TRBV9; j_call: TRBJ2-1; cdr3_length: 17; cdr3_aa: CASSPGGGLAPYNEQFF
v_call: TRBV11-3; j_call: TRBJ2-7; cdr3_length: 12; cdr3_aa: CASSWGSYEQYF
v_call: TRBV12-3/TRBV12-4; j_call: TRBJ2-7; cdr3_length: 14; cdr3_aa: CASSSPGGLGEQYF
v_call: TRBV7-9; j_call: TRBJ2-5; cdr3_length: 14; cdr3_aa: CASSSLDSVETQYF
v_call: TRBV14; j_call: TRBJ2-1; cdr3_length: 16; cdr3_aa: CASSQTSDSSYNEQFF
v_call: TRBV7-9; j_call: TRBJ2-3; cdr3_length: 14; cdr3_aa: CASSAGSSTDTQYF
v_call: TRBV6-2/TRBV6-3; j_call: TRBJ2-5; cdr3_length: 13; cdr3_aa: CASSELRGETQYF
v_call: TRBV11-2; j_call: TRBJ2-3; cdr3_length: 15; cdr3_aa: CASGLDPDRSDTQYF
v_call: TRBV29-1; j_call: TRBJ2-5; cdr3_length: 14; cdr3_aa: CSVELADLQETQYF
v_call: TRBV7-2; j_call: TRBJ2-7; cdr3_length: 15; cdr3_aa: CASSQLAGVSYEQYF
v_call: TRBV29-1; j_call: TRBJ1-1; cdr3_length: 11; cdr3_aa: CSVDGTGEAFF
v_call: TRBV7-9; j_call: TRBJ1-5; cdr3_length: 11; cdr3_aa: CASSLGGPQHF
v_call: TRBV14; j_call: TRBJ2-1; cdr3_length: 15; cdr3_aa: CASSKTGPSYNEQFF
v_call: TRBV7-8; j_call: TRBJ2-7; cdr3_length: 16; cdr3_aa: CASTKGLQGADYEQYF
v_call: TRBV15; j_call: TRBJ2-1; cdr3_length: 15; cdr3_aa: CATSERTSGYNEQFF
v_call: TRBV15; j_call: TRBJ2-5; cdr3_length: 15; cdr3_aa: CATSRDGGLQETQYF
v_call: TRBV10-1; j_call: TRBJ2-7; cdr3_length: 13; cdr3_aa: CASSVGASYEQYF
v_call: TRBV27; j_call: TRBJ2-1; cdr3_length: 15; cdr3_aa: CASSSGLSSYNEQFF
v_call: TRBV4-1; j_call: TRBJ1-4; cdr3_length: 14; cdr3_aa: CASRIPSTNEKLFF
v_call: TRBV6-1; j_call: TRBJ2-7; cdr3_length: 14; cdr3_aa: CASSEGRISYEQYF
v_call: TRBV21-1; j_call: TRBJ2-1; cdr3_length: 17; cdr3_aa: CASSKPLPSGSFNEQFF
v_call: TRBV13; j_call: TRBJ2-7; cdr3_length: 16; cdr3_aa: CASSFSPSGGLYEQYF
v_call: TRBV5-6; j_call: TRBJ2-1; cdr3_length: 16; cdr3_aa: CASSLGVGGDYNEQFF
v_call: TRBV3-1; j_call: TRBJ1-1; cdr3_length: 15; cdr3_aa: CASSQDHRGLIGAFF
v_call: TRBV15; j_call: TRBJ1-1; cdr3_length: 15; cdr3_aa: CATSLRGPGDTEAFF
v_call: TRBV23-1; j_call: TRBJ2-1; cdr3_length: 17; cdr3_aa: CASTVPQGQGAVDEQFF
v_call: TRBV20-1; j_call: TRBJ1-5; cdr3_length: 15; cdr3_aa: CSARDWGGAGQPQHF
v_call: TRBV4-3; j_call: TRBJ1-1; cdr3_length: 16; cdr3_aa: CASSQDWRLTNTEAFF
v_call: TRBV14; j_call: TRBJ1-3; cdr3_length: 18; cdr3_aa: CASSQEIMTWGPGNTIYF
v_call: TRBV29-1; j_call: TRBJ2-7; cdr3_length: 13; cdr3_aa: CSVVGTGVYEQYF
v_call: TRBV6-1; j_call: TRBJ2-7; cdr3_length: 15; cdr3_aa: CASSLNRDRDYEQYF
v_call: TRBV7-9; j_call: TRBJ1-1; cdr3_length: 15; cdr3_aa: CASSETGTGGQEAFF
v_call: TRBV27; j_call: TRBJ2-1; cdr3_length: 13; cdr3_aa: CASSLLGGDEQFF